This entry lists 9 T cell receptor beta chains sequenced from one sample in a study of T cells in Graves' hyperthyroidism and ophthalmopathy. The CDR3 regions of TCR beta were amplified from RNA transcripts. The study used the HTBI primer set for a first-round RT-PCR of the TCR CDR3. TCRdb called the multiplex PCR reads again in MiXCR, with one record for every CDR3 protein. Among about 250,000 distinct CDR3 sequences, 22% were seen once, and the ten largest hold about 60%. The source material was blood. Receptors were obtained from a man aged 30 to 39 with Graves' ophthalmopathy.

This clonotype was counted many times. The chain couples TRBV28 to TRBJ1-6, with D unclear. The CDR3 consists of 13 residues. Deletions cut 6 bases from V and 9 bases from J, with 12 bases between. From germline, CDR1 is MDHEN and CDR2 SYDVKM. The CDR3 loop reads CASSYTQFSPLHF. The CDR3 DNA is TGTGCCAGCAGCTATACTCAGTTTTCACCCCTCCACTTT.

In the case of this clonotype: One end of the junction is discordant with germline, which a read error may explain. The chain couples TRBV20-1 to TRBJ1-2; no firm D call. This CDR3 is built from 8 residues. The germline CDR1 and CDR2 sequences are DFQATT and SNEGSKA (reference sequence). DNA of the CDR3: TGCAGTGCTAATGGGTGGTCCTTC. Its protein product is CSANGWSF.

The chain employs TRBV18 and TRBJ2-7, with D maybe TRBD1 (6 bases). CDR1 and CDR2 (germline): KGHSH, LQKENI. This CDR3 is built from 15 residues. With 2 bases removed from V and 3 bases from J, the gap between germline ends came to 14 bases. The CDR3 DNA sequence: TGTGCCAGCTCACCAAACAGGGCTCCTTTCTACGAGCAGTACTTC. It codes for CASSPNRAPFYEQYF.

The gene calls are TRBV2 and TRBJ1-2, with a possible D match to TRBD1 (6 bases). Trimming cost V 7 bases and J 5 bases, with 11 bases left between them. CDR1 SNHLY and CDR2 FYNNEI come from the germline V gene. The CDR3 has 12 residues. This CDR3 is CASKPDSYGYTF. CDR3 nucleotide sequence: TGTGCCAGCAAACCGGACAGTTATGGCTACACCTTC.

In this sample, this clonotype turned up a few times. This chain connects TRBV28 to TRBJ1-2; tentatively, D is TRBD1 (5 bases). The CDR3 totals 14 residues. The germline V gene encodes CDR1 MDHEN and CDR2 SYDVKM. Trimming cost V 8 bases and J 3 bases, with 16 bases left between them. Here the CDR3 reads CASGTRTDYYGYTF. The CDR3 coding sequence is TGTGCCAGCGGGACGCGGACGGACTACTATGGCTACACCTTC.

This clonotype occurred many times. The chain uses TRBV28 and TRBJ2-1; possibly TRBD1 or TRBD2 for D (5 bases each). The germline V gene encodes CDR1 MDHEN and CDR2 SYDVKM. This CDR3 is built from 15 residues. V lost 4 bases to trimming and J lost 6 bases, with 16 bases between them. The CDR3 sequence: CASSSGGGKSNEQFF. The CDR3 DNA reads TGTGCCAGCAGTTCTGGGGGTGGCAAGAGCAATGAGCAGTTCTTC.

Regarding this clonotype: This sequence may be a read error, since a much larger clone differs from it by one base. The rearrangement links TRBV9 to TRBJ1-2; D gene uncertain. The V and J ends lost 1 base and 3 bases respectively, with 13 bases between them. The CDR3 has 15 amino acids. Germline V gene data show CDR1 as SGDLS and CDR2 as YYNGEE. This CDR3 reads CASSVINEGDYGYTF. CDR3 nucleotides: TGTGCCAGCAGCGTAATTAACGAGGGTGACTATGGCTACACCTTC.

The rearrangement links TRBV7-2 to TRBJ2-7; TRBD2 aligns across 8 bases. Germline CDR1 is SGHTA and CDR2 is FQGNSA. The CDR3 is 16 residues long. The ends lost 1 base at V and 3 bases at J; junction bases unmatched: 8. CDR3 sequence reads: CASSLDSREGRYEQYF. CDR3 nucleotides: TGTGCCAGCAGCTTAGATTCTCGGGAGGGCCGCTACGAGCAGTACTTC.

This clonotype was recorded a few times. This rearrangement joins TRBV10-1 to TRBJ2-2, with TRBD2 matching 11 bases. Looked up from germline, CDR1 is WNHNN and CDR2 is SYGVQD (reference sequence). The junction had 8 bases not matched to a gene; V was cut back by 3 bases and J by 2 bases. The CDR3 is 18 residues long. The CDR3 region is CASSETGTSGFNTGELFF. CDR3 DNA: TGCGCCAGCAGTGAAACCGGGACTAGCGGATTTAACACCGGGGAGCTGTTTTTT.